The 13 T cell receptor beta chains given below trace back to one sample, sequenced in a study of blood T cells in healthy people across ages (dated by TCRdb to the mid-2010s). Receptor amplification or capture employed 5' RACE. TCRdb records Illumina HiSeq 2500 as the sequencer. The second PCR ran for roughly 7 to 11 cycles and used a J-beta primer mix along with a sample-barcoded 5' primer. TCRdb took the public reads, trimmed them with fastp at Q25, ran MiXCR for clone calling and kept in-frame beta chains. CDR3 protein duplicates are merged, each entry listing the most common genes and DNA. Within this sample are under 1 million distinct CDR3 sequences, with under 55% of them counted one time only. The top ten clones comprise around 18% of the sample. The sequencing input was blood. These TCRs come from a man in his sixties in good health.

This clonotype occurred a few times. The chain couples TRBV7-2 to TRBJ2-3; D unresolved. The CDR3 has 13 residues. With 6 bases removed from V and 1 base from J, the gap between germline ends came to 8 bases. Germline CDR1 reads SGHTA; CDR2 reads FQGNSA. The CDR3 region is CASRLVGTDTQYF. The CDR3 coding sequence is TGTGCCAGCAGGCTAGTGGGCACAGATACGCAGTATTTT. Drawing the rest from reference TRBV7-2 and TRBJ2-3, the complete variable domain is GAGVSQSPSNKVTEKGKDVELRCDPISGHTALYWYRQSLGQGLEFLIYFQGNSAPDKSGLPSDRFSAERTGGSVSTLTIQRTQQEDSAVYLCASRLVGTDTQYFGPGTRLTVL.

The chain links TRBV9 to TRBJ2-3; D might be TRBD1 or TRBD2, each matching 5 bases. Per the germline V gene, CDR1 is SGDLS and CDR2 is YYNGEE. Trimming stripped 0 bases from V and 10 bases from J, with 21 bases between. CDR3 size: 16 residues. CDR3 DNA: TGTGCCAGCAGCGTAGTCCCCGCGACCAGGGAGAATGCGCAGTATTTT. Encoded protein: CASSVVPATRENAQYF.

This chain links TRBV5-1 with TRBJ2-5; a possible D gene is TRBD1 (5 bases). The germline CDR1 and CDR2 sequences are SGHRS and YFSETQ. This CDR3 spans 15 amino acids. Trimming stripped 4 bases from V and 1 base from J, with 14 bases between. Here the CDR3 DNA reads TGCGCCAGCAGCAGTTCACAGGTTACCCAAGAGACCCAGTACTTC. As protein: CASSSSQVTQETQYF.

The V call is TRBV2, the J call TRBJ2-1; D is perhaps TRBD2 (6 bases). There are 13 residues in the CDR3. Germline V gene lookup returns CDR1 SNHLY and CDR2 FYNNEI. V dropped 6 bases and J dropped 6 bases, with 12 bases sitting between them. CDR3 DNA sequence: TGTGCCAGCAGGGGGGACGGGGGCAATGAGCAGTTCTTC. Translation gives CASRGDGGNEQFF.

The chain combines TRBV7-2 with TRBJ1-5; D is undetermined. Germline V gene lookup returns CDR1 SGHTA and CDR2 FQGNSA. V lost 2 bases and J lost 4, with 12 bases in between. The CDR3 spans 15 residues. The CDR3 nucleotides read TGTGCCAGCAGCTTATATGCAGGTCAGAATCAGCCCCAGCATTTT. It specifies CASSLYAGQNQPQHF.

This clonotype was seen at least ten times. The chain has TRBV6-5 and TRBJ2-5; D gene ambiguous. The germline V gene encodes CDR1 MNHEY and CDR2 SVGAGI. Trimming took off 6 bases at V and 5 bases at J, with 16 bases between the two ends. The CDR3 spans 14 residues. CDR3 DNA: TGTGCCAGCAGCTATTCTTCTGGCCGGGAGACCCAGTACTTC. It is translated as CASSYSSGRETQYF.

V gene TRBV10-3 combines with J gene TRBJ2-4, with 11 bases identical to TRBD2. The J call may be in error: the DNA end matches TRBJ2-7 better. The CDR3 has 14 residues. From germline, CDR1 is ENHRY and CDR2 SYGVKD. CDR3 nucleotide sequence: TGTGCCATCAGTCCCGGGACTAGCGGCTGCGAGCAGTACTTC. This translates into CAISPGTSGCEQYF.

In this sample, this clonotype turned up a few times. The rearrangement links TRBV27 to TRBJ2-1, with TRBD1 as a possible D gene (5 bases). With 5 bases removed from V and 9 bases from J, the gap between germline ends came to 14 bases. Germline loops: CDR1 MNHEY, CDR2 SMNVEV (reference sequence). CDR3 length: 13 amino acids. The CDR3 region has the DNA TGTGCCAGCAGTATCCGGCCAGGGTTTGAGCAGTTCTTC. The encoded protein is CASSIRPGFEQFF.

This chain links TRBV7-2 with TRBJ2-5; D is ambiguous. The CDR3 contains 14 residues. The V end lost 4 bases, the J end lost 0 bases, and 9 bases lay between the germline ends. The germline gives CDR1 SGHTA, CDR2 FQGNSA. In nucleotides, the CDR3 is TGTGCCAGCAGCTCCCAGGCGCACCAAGAGACCCAGTACTTC. Translation: CASSSQAHQETQYF.

The rearrangement joins TRBV7-2 to TRBJ2-1; D call uncertain. This CDR3 has 15 residues. The V end lost 4 bases, the J end lost 11 bases, and 21 bases lay between the germline ends. Per germline, CDR1 SGHTA and CDR2 FQGNSA. This chain's CDR3 is CASSSLDWGTMKQFF. The CDR3 nucleotides are TGTGCCAGCAGCTCCTTAGATTGGGGTACAATGAAGCAGTTCTTC. Combining the CDR3 with reference TRBV7-2 and TRBJ2-1 gives the whole variable domain GAGVSQSPSNKVTEKGKDVELRCDPISGHTALYWYRQSLGQGLEFLIYFQGNSAPDKSGLPSDRFSAERTGGSVSTLTIQRTQQEDSAVYLCASSSLDWGTMKQFFGPGTRLTVL.

This chain connects TRBV20-1 to TRBJ2-1; maybe TRBD2 (5 bases). V was pared by 3 bases and J by 1 base, with 10 bases between. This CDR3 region has 14 residues. Germline V CDR1 and CDR2: DFQATT, SNEGSKA (reference sequence). The CDR3 sequence: CSASDYRSYNEQFF. The DNA for the CDR3 is TGCAGTGCTAGTGACTACCGGTCCTACAATGAGCAGTTCTTC.

This rearrangement joins TRBV9 to TRBJ2-5, with 8 bases matching TRBD1. CDR1 and CDR2 (germline): SGDLS, YYNGEE. V shed 0 bases and J 4 bases; nucleotides not matched to a gene: 8. CDR3 size: 16 residues. This CDR3 is CASSVGGQGARETQYF. CDR3 DNA: TGTGCCAGCAGCGTAGGGGGTCAGGGGGCGCGAGAGACCCAGTACTTC.

The chain employs TRBV29-1 and TRBJ2-3; perhaps TRBD2 as D (5 bases). Trimming left V 7 bases short and J 8 bases short, with 19 bases between. The CDR3 extends over 13 amino acids. CDR1 and CDR2 from the germline V gene are SQVTM and ANQGSEA. The CDR3 sequence: CSANTLVQATQYF. The CDR3 DNA follows: TGCAGCGCCAATACACTAGTCCAAGCTACGCAGTATTTT.